What follows is one T cell receptor beta chain and its context. This entry is derived from a study of control samples from healthy donors and cancer patients. TCRdb's copy holds only in-frame clones and misses some; the assay was immunoSEQ multiplex PCR. The sample yields 45,000 to 55,000 clones, 93% seen once. The CDR3 is 14 amino acids. Germline assignment: CDR1 MNHEY and CDR2 SVGEGT. Trimming left V 6 bases short and J 6 bases short, with 18 bases between. This TCR came from a woman aged 45 to 65 with head and neck cancer. The rearrangement links TRBV6-2 or TRBV6-3 to TRBJ2-7; unclear D gene. Sample: PBMCs. The CDR3 DNA reads as TGTGCCAGCAGCCCTTCCCCGGAGCTCAGCGAGCAGTACTTC. Encoded protein: CASSPSPELSEQYF.